This section outlines one T cell receptor beta chain sequence together with its context. Its antigen is still unknown. Base qualities were left out, and no much larger clone turns up one base away. This sample was taken from a study of blood T cell repertoires in COVID-19 (dated by TCRdb to about 2020). Some background on the complete study: The collaborator samples originated in the United States, Italy and Spain and spanned the acute and convalescent phases of COVID-19. The material from the prospective study consisted of cDNA or gDNA derived from T cells, B-cell-depleted T cells, or PBMCs. Deeply sampled blood TCRbeta repertoires from subjects exposed to, actively infected with, or recovered from COVID-19 were included in the dataset. A freely available public database, intended as a resource for researchers studying the immune response to SARS-CoV-2, is where the repertoires were released. The samples were drawn from two sources: the first 160 participants of the ongoing ImmuneRACE study, and over 1,000 subjects contributed by 6 global collaborators. Nearly every sample came with metadata listing a de-identified subject ID, COVID-19 status, age in years and sex. HLA class I and class II types, where available, came from metadata supplied by the sample provider rather than from assay-based typing.

Points the paper makes about the study in general: The amount of clinical and demographic metadata varied by source and participant and was provided uncurated.

CDR1 KGHSH and CDR2 LQKENI were looked up in the germline V gene. The CDR3 runs 13 residues from the cysteine to the phenylalanine. Of all the DNA, just the CDR3 is kept, 39 bases in frame from base 1. V is pared back by 1 base and J by 5 bases, with 6 bases lying between the germline termini. TCRbeta CDR3 regions were amplified from genomic DNA by means of the immunoSEQ Assay, a bias-controlled multiplex PCR. The study's own analysis went as follows. The number of nucleated cells in each sample was estimated from the amplification of reference gene primers within the assay. Sequence reads were collapsed and filtered to measure the absolute abundance of every unique TCRbeta CDR3 rearrangement. For each sample, productive Simpson clonality was calculated as the square root of Simpson's diversity index over productive rearrangements. Not all clones reach the TCRdb copy of this immuneACCESS table, which keeps in-frame sequences only. Checked studies attribute under half of the gap to unresolved V genes and leave the rest unexplained. Clone size and V and J calls were adopted from that table, with D and trimming inferred from the DNA. The sample table holds 300,000 or so clones, of which around 87% were seen once. The ten largest clones add up to 1% of the sample.

Whole blood was collected in K2EDTA tubes by collaborating institutions according to the institutions' own protocols. Collaborator samples were shipped for TCRbeta analysis as frozen whole blood, isolated PBMCs, or DNA extracted from either sample type. Sequenced input: peripheral blood. In this chain, TRBV18 is recombined with TRBJ1-5, with the D gene not clear enough to name. This clonotype was sampled from a man aged 50 or older with active or convalescent COVID-19. The CDR3 protein is CASSPRSYQPQHF. The bases are TGTGCCAGCTCACCACGGAGTTATCAGCCCCAGCATTTT.